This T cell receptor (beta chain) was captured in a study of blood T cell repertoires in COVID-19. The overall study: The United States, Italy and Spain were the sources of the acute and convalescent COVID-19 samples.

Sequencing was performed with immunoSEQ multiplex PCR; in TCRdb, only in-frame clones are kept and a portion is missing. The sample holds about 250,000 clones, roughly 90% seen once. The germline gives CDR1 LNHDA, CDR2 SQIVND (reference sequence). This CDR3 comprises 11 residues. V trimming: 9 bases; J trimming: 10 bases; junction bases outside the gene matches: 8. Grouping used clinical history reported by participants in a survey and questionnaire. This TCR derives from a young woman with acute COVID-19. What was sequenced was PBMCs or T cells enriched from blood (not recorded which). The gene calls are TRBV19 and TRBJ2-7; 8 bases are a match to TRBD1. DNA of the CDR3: TGTGCCAGCCGACAGGGGACGCATCAGTACTTC. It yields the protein CASRQGTHQYF.